This TCR beta chain was documented in a study of cytomegalovirus exposure and HLA in healthy donors. Study-wide points: Later analysis associated a missense DCLRE1C variant with TCR beta V- and J-gene trimming.

This CDR3 is 15 amino acids long. V trimming: 5 bases; J trimming: 2 bases; junction bases outside the gene matches: 7. CDR1 and CDR2 from the germline V gene are MNHEY and SVGAGI. Points on this clone: No antigen is known for it.

PCR involved 60 Vbeta and 13 Jbeta primers. Clones were read by immunoSEQ multiplex PCR, and TCRdb kept only the in-frame ones, dropping some. Of about 180,000 clones detected, roughly 79% appear once; the ten largest clones hold roughly 4.5%. The material sequenced was PBMCs. This clonotype was obtained from a woman between 18 and 29 years old in good health and CMV-seropositive. The chain links TRBV6-5 to TRBJ2-7; 9 bases fit TRBD1. The CDR3 nucleotides read TGTGCCAGCAGTCTATGGACAGGGGACCCCTACGAGCAGTACTTC. As protein: CASSLWTGDPYEQYF.